The clone carrying this T cell receptor beta chain turned up a few times. What it binds is unknown. The CDR3 totals 16 residues. With 4 bases removed from V and 4 bases from J, the gap between germline ends came to 19 bases. Germline V gene sequence: CDR1 SGHNT, CDR2 YYREEE (reference sequence). The data derive from a study of CD8 T cells in ankylosing spondylitis. The study, taken as a whole, reports: Seemingly distinctive of ankylosing spondylitis blood was a TCR beta motif formed by eight highly homologous variants. Past studies reported some motif variants in reactive arthritis synovial fluid and blood.

5'-RACE, quantitative and with molecular barcodes, yielded the TCR beta libraries. TCRdb analysed the 5' RACE reads with MiXCR anew, one entry per CDR3 protein. Of fewer than 250,000 distinct CDR3 sequences in the sample, roughly 32% were seen once. The sequence was collected from a male donor with ankylosing spondylitis or in good health (not recorded which). Sequenced input: blood, either unsorted or a sorted T cell fraction (not recorded which). The V call is TRBV5-4, the J call TRBJ2-3; D remains ambiguous. CDR3 in DNA: TGTGCCAGCAGCCCGCGAGGAGTAGGCAGGTCAGATACGCAGTATTTT. Translating it yields CASSPRGVGRSDTQYF. The complete variable domain, with remaining parts taken from reference TRBV5-4 and TRBJ2-3, reads ETGVTQSPTHLIKTRGQQVTLRCSSQSGHNTVSWYQQALGQGPQFIFQYYREEENGRGNFPPRFSGLQFPNYSSELNVNALELDDSALYLCASSPRGVGRSDTQYFGPGTRLTVL.